A single sample is the source of the 19 T cell receptor beta chains below, sequenced in a study of blood T cell repertoires in COVID-19. Libraries were prepared by immunoSEQ multiplex PCR; TCRdb keeps only in-frame clonotypes and omits some of them. Of 200,000 to 250,000 clones listed, 86% are singletons. What was sequenced was PBMCs or T cells enriched from blood (not recorded which). The source of these receptors is a woman aged 40 to 50 with acute COVID-19.

The chain combines TRBV12-3 or TRBV12-4 with TRBJ1-2; 10 bases align to TRBD1. This CDR3 has 13 amino acids. Trimming removed 6 bases from V and 5 bases from J; junction bases left unmatched: 3. CDR3 bases: TGTGCCAGCAGACGACAGGGGGCATATGGCTACACCTTC. This translates into CASRRQGAYGYTF.

The chain carries TRBV3-1 (or the pseudogene TRBV3-2) and TRBJ1-1, with D tentatively TRBD1 (5 bases). Per the germline V gene, CDR1 is LGHDT and CDR2 is YNNKEL (reference sequence). The CDR3 length is 14 residues. The V gene lost 2 bases and the J gene lost 7 bases, with 14 bases spanning the gap. DNA for the CDR3: TGTGCCAGCAGCCAACTGGGGGGGAAGGGTGAAGCTTTCTTT. It codes for CASSQLGGKGEAFF.

This chain connects TRBV5-1 to TRBJ1-2; TRBD1 might be the D (5 bases). V shed 5 bases and J shed 4 bases, with 9 bases lying between them. This CDR3 region has 12 residues. Germline V gives CDR1 SGHRS, CDR2 YFSETQ. CDR3 protein: CASSTGLYGYTF. The CDR3 DNA follows: TGCGCCAGCAGTACAGGCCTCTATGGCTACACCTTC. The full variable domain, rest sourced from reference TRBV5-1 and TRBJ1-2, is KAGVTQTPRYLIKTRGQQVTLSCSPISGHRSVSWYQQTPGQGLQFLFEYFSETQRNKGNFPGRFSGRQFSNSRSEMNVSTLELGDSALYLCASSTGLYGYTFGSGTRLTVV.

This clone was seen only once. The chain links TRBV2 to TRBJ1-1, with D maybe TRBD1 (6 bases). The CDR3 has 13 residues. Between the trimmed V and J ends, which lost 6 bases and 2 bases, there was a span of 10 bases. Germline V gene lookup returns CDR1 SNHLY and CDR2 FYNNEI. The CDR3 loop reads CASRDRGNTEAFF. The CDR3 DNA reads as TGTGCCAGCAGGGACAGAGGAAACACTGAAGCTTTCTTT.

This clone was recorded a few times. V is TRBV6-2 or TRBV6-3 and J is TRBJ2-1; TRBD2 matches 9 bases. The CDR3 has 16 amino acids. Trimming cost V 4 bases and J 4 bases; bases outside gene matches: 8. Looked up from germline, CDR1 is MNHEY and CDR2 is SVGEGT. The CDR3 DNA reads TGTGCCAGCAGTTCCCATAGCGGGGGATCTTACAATGAGCAGTTCTTC. Translating gives CASSSHSGGSYNEQFF.

CDR3 sequence: CASSPQPGTAKVGYTF. Written as DNA, the CDR3 is TGTGCCAGCTCACCACAACCCGGGACAGCGAAAGTCGGCTACACCTTC. The rearrangement joins TRBV18 to TRBJ1-2; 7 bases line up with TRBD1. CDR3 length: 16 amino acids. The germline gives CDR1 KGHSH, CDR2 LQKENI. Trimming cost V 1 base and J 8 bases; bases outside gene matches: 13.

This rearrangement joins TRBV13 to TRBJ2-7; 7 nucleotides match TRBD1. The CDR3 consists of 13 residues. With 4 bases clipped from V and 3 bases from J, the junction kept 3 bases outside the gene matches. Germline-derived CDR1 and CDR2 are PRHDT and FYEKMQ (reference sequence). The CDR3 is CASSYRGRYEQYV. The CDR3 DNA reads as TGTGCCAGCAGCTACAGGGGCCGCTACGAGCAGTACGTC.

This chain connects TRBV6-4 to TRBJ1-2; 7 bases line up with TRBD1. The V segment lost 6 bases and the J segment 9 bases; nucleotides outside the gene matches: 10. This CDR3 contains 13 residues. Germline loops: CDR1 MRHNA, CDR2 SNTAGT. The CDR3 protein is CASSASGTERYTF. For the CDR3, the DNA is TGTGCCAGCAGCGCATCCGGGACAGAACGCTACACCTTC.

Note on this clone: The identical CDR3 is also encoded by other nucleotide sequences in the sample. The CDR3 DNA sequence: TGCGCCAGCAGCTGGAGCGGGGGTAGCACAGATACGCAGTATTTT. It encodes CASSWSGGSTDTQYF. The rearrangement uses TRBV5-1 and TRBJ2-3, with 8 bases identical to TRBD2. The CDR3 has 15 residues. J lost 0 bases, V lost 3 bases, and 3 bases had no gene match. Germline CDR1 and CDR2: SGHRS and YFSETQ.

This chain links TRBV29-1 with TRBJ2-3; 13 bases match TRBD2. The CDR3 has 18 amino acids. CDR1 is SQVTM and CDR2 is ANQGSEA in the germline V gene. Trimming took 5 bases from V and 2 from J; bases not matched to a gene: 13. CDR3 DNA: TGCAGCGTTCCCTGGACTAGCGGGGGCGGATACTCCACAGATACGCAGTATTTT. Protein product: CSVPWTSGGGYSTDTQYF.

The chain links TRBV5-5 to TRBJ1-5, with 9 positions matching TRBD1. J lost 4 bases, V lost 3 bases, and 8 bases had no gene match. This CDR3 spans 16 amino acids. Germline V lookup: CDR1 SGHKS, CDR2 YYEKEE (reference sequence). CDR3 sequence reads: CASSSSDRGLNQPQHF. The CDR3 nucleotides read TGTGCCAGCAGCTCCTCGGACAGGGGCCTAAATCAGCCCCAGCATTTT.

CDR3 amino acids: CASSHTTVSNQPQHF. The CDR3 DNA follows: TGTGCCAGTAGTCATACGACAGTAAGCAATCAGCCCCAGCATTTT. The rearrangement joins TRBV19 to TRBJ1-5, with D perhaps matching TRBD1 (5 bases). The germline V gene encodes CDR1 LNHDA and CDR2 SQIVND (reference sequence). The V end lost 5 bases, the J end lost 1 base, and 12 bases lay between the germline ends. This CDR3 region has 15 residues.

This clone has just one count. V usage is TRBV29-1 and J usage is TRBJ2-5; TRBD2 matches at 9 bases. V was pared by 5 bases and J by 4 bases, with 8 bases of the junction left unmatched. CDR3 length: 14 residues. Germline V lookup: CDR1 SQVTM, CDR2 ANQGSEA. This chain's CDR3 is CSVTIAGARETQYF. DNA for the CDR3: TGCAGCGTTACTATAGCGGGGGCTAGAGAGACCCAGTACTTC. The full variable domain, rest sourced from reference TRBV29-1 and TRBJ2-5, is SAVISQKPSRDICQRGTSLTIQCQVDSQVTMMFWYRQQPGQSLTLIATANQGSEATYESGFVIDKFPISRPNLTFSTLTVSNMSPEDSSIYLCSVTIAGARETQYFGPGTRLLVL.

This clone was detected only once. V usage is TRBV7-8 and J usage is TRBJ1-5, with TRBD1 identical over 9 bases. This CDR3 has 17 residues. The trim removed 6 bases at V and 2 bases at J, leaving 11 bases unmatched. Germline V lookup: CDR1 SGHVS, CDR2 FQNEAQ. The CDR3: CASRRTGTGMGNQPQHF. CDR3 nucleotide sequence: TGTGCCAGCAGAAGGACCGGGACAGGGATGGGCAATCAGCCCCAGCATTTT.

The rearrangement uses TRBV5-6 and TRBJ2-5, with TRBD1 as a possible D gene (6 bases). V gave up 5 bases and J gave up 5 bases, with 19 bases separating them. CDR3 size: 15 residues. From germline, CDR1 is SGHDT and CDR2 YYEEEE. CDR3 protein: CASRPTGSGRETQYF. CDR3 nucleotide sequence: TGTGCCAGCAGACCCACAGGGTCGGGTAGGGAGACCCAGTACTTC.

The chain employs TRBV5-4 and TRBJ1-5; 7 nucleotides align to TRBD1. Germline CDR1 and CDR2: SGHNT and YYREEE (reference sequence). With 4 bases clipped from V and 7 bases from J, the junction kept 5 bases outside the gene matches. The length of the CDR3 is 13 residues. The CDR3 here is CASSRDRKQPQHF. CDR3 nucleotides: TGTGCCAGCAGCAGGGACAGAAAACAGCCCCAGCATTTT.

The rearrangement joins TRBV29-1 to TRBJ2-3; TRBD1 matches at 8 bases. Germline trimming cut 3 bases from V and 5 bases from J; bases unmatched to any gene: 4. The germline V gene has CDR1 SQVTM and CDR2 ANQGSEA. The CDR3 totals 13 residues. CDR3: CSVDRGQGDTQYF. The CDR3 DNA sequence: TGCAGCGTTGACAGGGGGCAGGGAGATACGCAGTATTTT.

V gene TRBV5-1 combines with J gene TRBJ1-1; unclear D gene. CDR3 length: 13 amino acids. The germline V gene has CDR1 SGHRS and CDR2 YFSETQ. The V end was cut by 1 base, the J end by 11 bases, with 15 bases between. CDR3 sequence reads: CASSLTEAGGAFF. CDR3 DNA: TGCGCCAGCAGCTTGACCGAGGCGGGAGGTGCTTTCTTT.

The chain combines TRBV27 with TRBJ1-2, with TRBD1 matching over 8 bases. V shed 4 bases and J 5 bases; nucleotides not matched to a gene: 6. Germline V gene data show CDR1 as MNHEY and CDR2 as SMNVEV (reference sequence). CDR3 length: 14 residues. CDR3: CASSYGTGQYGYTF. The CDR3, as DNA: TGTGCCAGCAGTTACGGGACAGGCCAATATGGCTACACCTTC.